Following are 18 T cell receptor beta chains from one sample sequenced in a study of T-cell memory formation after mild COVID-19. TCRdb reprocessed the 5' RACE reads via MiXCR and lists one record per CDR3 protein. The sample has hundreds of thousands of distinct CDR3 sequences, 15% to 20% seen once; the top ten hold roughly an eighth. Sequencing was done on a sample of PBMCs or a T cell subset sorted from them (not recorded which). The source is an adult woman who had mild COVID-19 (a few samples of this study predate the infection). Cell type and time point are not known.

This clonotype was seen a handful of times. This rearrangement joins TRBV7-9 to TRBJ1-2, with TRBD1 matching over 8 bases. The CDR3 spans 15 residues. The ends lost 5 bases at V and 6 bases at J; junction bases unmatched: 11. Germline V lookup: CDR1 SEHNR, CDR2 FQNEAQ (reference sequence). DNA for the CDR3: TGTGCCAGCAGCGCCAGGGACAGGATTTCAAATGGCTACACCTTC. Translated, it gives CASSARDRISNGYTF.

V usage is TRBV29-1 and J usage is TRBJ2-3, with 7 bases identical to TRBD1. V shed 1 base and J 4 bases; nucleotides not matched to a gene: 5. The CDR3 spans 14 residues. The V gene's germline CDR1 is SQVTM and CDR2 ANQGSEA. The CDR3 protein is CSVEVTGPPDTQYF. The CDR3 DNA sequence: TGCAGCGTTGAAGTGACAGGGCCCCCAGATACGCAGTATTTT.

This clonotype has only a few counts. This chain connects TRBV5-1 to TRBJ2-5, with TRBD1 matching over 8 bases. Germline CDR1 is SGHRS and CDR2 is YFSETQ. The CDR3 is 16 amino acids. The V and J ends lost 3 bases and 6 bases, in that order; junction bases with no gene match: 13. This chain's CDR3 is CASSYPEMDRVKTQYF. Here the CDR3 DNA reads TGCGCCAGCAGCTACCCGGAGATGGACAGGGTTAAGACCCAGTACTTC.

This clonotype was found a few times. The gene calls are TRBV7-9 and TRBJ2-7; no definite D call. The CDR3 sequence is 15 residues long. Trimming shortened V by 2 bases and J by 0 bases, and 11 bases separated the two germline ends. CDR1 is SEHNR, CDR2 FQNEAQ, per germline (reference sequence). Here the CDR3 reads CASSLLSAASYEQYF. The DNA of the CDR3 is TGTGCCAGCAGCTTATTATCGGCAGCCTCCTACGAGCAGTACTTC.

The rearrangement links TRBV18 to TRBJ1-5; 9 nucleotides line up with TRBD1. V shed 3 bases and J 5 bases; nucleotides not matched to a gene: 8. Germline CDR1 reads KGHSH; CDR2 reads LQKENI. CDR3 size: 16 residues. DNA of the CDR3: TGTGCCAGCTCACCGGACAGGGGCCCCCTCCATCAGCCCCAGCATTTT. Translation: CASSPDRGPLHQPQHF. The full variable domain, completed using reference TRBV18 and TRBJ1-5, is NAGVMQNPRHLVRRRGQEARLRCSPMKGHSHVYWYRQLPEEGLKFMVYLQKENIIDESGMPKERFSAEFPKEGPSILRIQQVVRGDSAAYFCASSPDRGPLHQPQHFGDGTRLSIL.

This clonotype was detected a few times. The genes are TRBV13 and TRBJ2-3, with 9 bases aligning to TRBD2. The CDR3 is 16 amino acids. Trimming removed 3 bases from V and 2 bases from J; junction bases left unmatched: 6. CDR1 is PRHDT, CDR2 FYEKMQ, per germline (reference sequence). This chain's CDR3 is CASSFSGGEYTDTQYF. The CDR3 nucleotides are TGTGCCAGCAGCTTTAGCGGGGGAGAATACACAGATACGCAGTATTTT.

This clonotype was observed a handful of times. This chain links TRBV12-5 with TRBJ1-5; 8 nucleotides match TRBD1. Per germline, CDR1 LGHNT and CDR2 FRNRAP. Trimming cost V 4 bases and J 7 bases; bases outside gene matches: 6. This CDR3 region has 14 residues. The CDR3 DNA reads as TGTGCTAGTGGTTCCGGACAGGGCCGGCAGCCCCAGCATTTT. This sequence encodes CASGSGQGRQPQHF. The full variable domain, rest sourced from reference TRBV12-5 and TRBJ1-5, is DARVTQTPRHKVTEMGQEVTMRCQPILGHNTVFWYRQTMMQGLELLAYFRNRAPLDDSGMPKDRFSAEMPDATLATLKIQPSEPRDSAVYFCASGSGQGRQPQHFGDGTRLSIL.

This chain links TRBV2 with TRBJ1-2; TRBD1 aligns across 8 bases. V lost 11 bases to trimming and J lost 7 bases; unmatched junction nucleotides: 9. Germline V gene data show CDR1 as SNHLY and CDR2 as FYNNEI. The CDR3 has 12 amino acids. In DNA, the CDR3 is TGTGCCCGGTGGACAGGGACTACTGGCTACACCTTC. Protein sequence: CARWTGTTGYTF.

V gene TRBV5-1 combines with J gene TRBJ2-7, with TRBD1 identical over 10 bases. The CDR3 extends over 20 amino acids. Germline values: CDR1 SGHRS, CDR2 YFSETQ. The V and J ends lost 5 bases and 4 bases, in that order; junction bases with no gene match: 24. For the CDR3, the DNA is TGCGCCAGCAGTCTGGACAGTCCCGGGACAGGGGAGGCTTTCCCTTACGAGCAGTACTTC. Amino acids: CASSLDSPGTGEAFPYEQYF.

This chain connects TRBV20-1 to TRBJ1-6; D possibly corresponds to TRBD1 (5 bases). Germline V gives CDR1 DFQATT, CDR2 SNEGSKA (reference sequence). The CDR3 runs to 14 residues. V gave up 1 base and J gave up 7 bases, with 11 bases separating them. CDR3 protein: CSARGAGVNSPLHF. The CDR3 bases are TGCAGTGCTAGAGGGGCGGGGGTCAATTCACCCCTCCACTTT.

The V and J genes are TRBV5-1 and TRBJ2-2; D possibly matches TRBD1 or TRBD2 (5 bases each). Germline values: CDR1 SGHRS, CDR2 YFSETQ. The CDR3 consists of 15 residues. The V gene lost 6 bases and the J gene lost 3 bases, with 15 bases spanning the gap. CDR3 sequence reads: CASTRLGADTGELFF. DNA for the CDR3: TGCGCCAGCACCCGTCTCGGGGCTGACACCGGGGAGCTGTTTTTT.

In this sample, this clonotype turned up once. The gene calls are TRBV9 and TRBJ2-1, with 12 bases lining up with TRBD2. The CDR3 is 16 residues long. V dropped 3 bases and J dropped 4; count of bases not matched to a gene: 5. Germline V CDR1 and CDR2: SGDLS, YYNGEE. This CDR3 is CASSATSGSSYNEQFF. The CDR3 DNA reads TGTGCCAGCAGCGCGACTAGCGGGAGTTCGTACAATGAGCAGTTCTTC.

V usage is TRBV5-1 and J usage is TRBJ1-1; no firm D call. Trimming left V 0 bases short and J 5 bases short, with 17 bases between. CDR3 length: 16 amino acids. The V gene's germline CDR1 is SGHRS and CDR2 YFSETQ. CDR3: CASSLGGLGRVTEAFF. The CDR3 nucleotides read TGCGCCAGCAGCTTGGGAGGATTGGGCCGAGTTACTGAAGCTTTCTTT.

CDR3 bases: TGTGCCACCAGCATCCGGGGCGATGAGCAGTTCTTC. Translation: CATSIRGDEQFF. The gene calls are TRBV15 and TRBJ2-1; D is possibly TRBD1 or TRBD2 (5 bases each). Germline-derived CDR1 and CDR2 are LNHNV and YYDKDF (reference sequence). The V gene lost 4 bases and the J gene lost 8 bases, with 9 bases spanning the gap. The CDR3 contains 12 residues. The variable domain in full, completed from reference TRBV15 and TRBJ2-1, reads DAMVIQNPRYQVTQFGKPVTLSCSQTLNHNVMYWYQQKSSQAPKLLFHYYDKDFNNEADTPDNFQSRRPNTSFCFLDIRSPGLGDTAMYLCATSIRGDEQFFGPGTRLTVL.

This clonotype was detected a few times. This sequence joins TRBV24-1 and TRBJ2-1; 7 nucleotides agree with TRBD2. V was pared by 3 bases and J by 6 bases, with 7 bases of the junction left unmatched. Germline CDR1 is KGHDR and CDR2 is SFDVKD. CDR3 length equals 15 residues. CDR3 sequence (DNA): TGTGCCACCAGTGATACCCGGACTAGACGCAATGAGCAGTTCTTC. Translation gives CATSDTRTRRNEQFF.

The CDR3 here is CASSVAPGDRGRTDTQYF. The CDR3 coding sequence is TGTGCCAGCAGCGTAGCCCCCGGGGACAGGGGGCGCACAGATACGCAGTATTTT. V is TRBV9 and J is TRBJ2-3, with TRBD1 matching 12 bases. Germline CDR1 and CDR2: SGDLS and YYNGEE. V shed 0 bases and J 1 base; nucleotides not matched to a gene: 6. The CDR3 sequence is 18 residues long.

Only a few counts were recorded for this clonotype. The rearrangement links TRBV14 to TRBJ2-2; no firm D call. The CDR3 runs 16 residues. Germline V CDR1 and CDR2: SGHDN, FVKESK. Trimming shortened V by 1 base and J by 1 base, and 10 bases separated the two germline ends. The CDR3 region is CASSQVGSLNTGELFF. In DNA form, the CDR3 reads TGTGCCAGCAGCCAAGTCGGGTCACTGAACACCGGGGAGCTGTTTTTT.

This clonotype was seen a few times. The chain employs TRBV6-1 and TRBJ2-7; D could derive from TRBD1 or TRBD2 (7 bases each). The V and J ends lost 2 bases and 1 base respectively, with 15 bases between them. This CDR3 region has 16 residues. The germline CDR1 and CDR2 sequences are MNHNS and SASEGT. CDR3 sequence: CASSENARGGSYEQYF. CDR3 bases: TGTGCCAGCAGTGAAAACGCCAGGGGGGGATCCTACGAGCAGTACTTC.